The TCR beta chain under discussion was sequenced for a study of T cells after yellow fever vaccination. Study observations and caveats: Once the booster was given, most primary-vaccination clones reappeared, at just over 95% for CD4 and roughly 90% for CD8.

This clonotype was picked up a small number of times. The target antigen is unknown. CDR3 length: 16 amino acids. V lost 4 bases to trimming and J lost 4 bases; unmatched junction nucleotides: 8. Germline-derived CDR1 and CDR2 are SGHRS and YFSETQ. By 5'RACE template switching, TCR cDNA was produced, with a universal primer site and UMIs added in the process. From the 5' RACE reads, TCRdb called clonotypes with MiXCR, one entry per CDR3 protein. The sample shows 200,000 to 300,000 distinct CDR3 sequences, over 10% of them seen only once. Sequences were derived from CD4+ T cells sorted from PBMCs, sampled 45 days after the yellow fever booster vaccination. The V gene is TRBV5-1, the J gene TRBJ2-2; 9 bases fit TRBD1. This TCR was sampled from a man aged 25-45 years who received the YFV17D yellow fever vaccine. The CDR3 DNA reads TGCGCCAGCAGCCGAGGACAGGGGATGGTCACCGGGGAGCTGTTTTTT. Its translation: CASSRGQGMVTGELFF.